The clone carrying this TCR beta chain was observed many times. Its antigen is currently unknown. This record comes from a study of T cell repertoires in cytomegalovirus infection. In the study overall: From public TCR beta signatures came an indication of both CMV infection and matching HLA type.

Whole-study results and caveats: Cumulative public TCR beta family frequency identified CMV carriers with the relevant HLA. In two of eight donors, the top clonotype was HLA-C-restricted CMV-specific.

The CDR3 is 17 amino acids. The V gene lost 0 bases and the J gene lost 7 bases, with 21 bases spanning the gap. Per the germline V gene, CDR1 is SGHAT and CDR2 is FQNNGV. Via MiXCR, TCRdb re-called the reads, giving one row per CDR3 protein. Seen here are approximately 310,000 distinct CDR3 sequences, 20% to 25% observed once, and the top ten hold about 14%. This material consisted of cultured PBMCs, taken from culture after CMV antigen stimulation. This TCR came from a human donor in good health (CMV status not recorded). Some clones in this sample may be carry-over from other donors' samples. The rearrangement links TRBV11-2 to TRBJ2-5; D perhaps matches TRBD1 (6 bases). This CDR3 reads CASSLDSFSQGKGTQYF. In nucleotides, the CDR3 is TGTGCCAGCAGCTTAGATTCGTTTTCCCAGGGGAAGGGGACCCAGTACTTC.